This note documents a single T cell receptor (beta chain) sequence. The specificity of this receptor is unknown. Nothing much larger sits one base from this clone, and base qualities are not available. Systemically healthy Caucasian individuals from Russia, approximately 39 in total and aged roughly 6 to 100 years, were included as donors. Roughly 10 milliliters of peripheral blood were drawn from each donor into EDTA-treated Vacutainer tubes. Ficoll-Paque density-gradient centrifugation was used to isolate PBMCs, with at least 6.5 million obtained per sample. Total RNA was extracted from PBMCs with Trizol reagent, with at least 6 micrograms obtained per sample. For every donor, an aliquot of PBMCs went through flow cytometry to measure the percentages of naive CD45RAhigh/CD27high T cells. The record originates from a study of blood T cells in healthy people across ages (dated by TCRdb to between 2015 and 2016). With regard to the full study: In model experiments, template switching captured roughly one uniquely barcoded TCR beta cDNA molecule for every two T cells. Using the same blood draw, the study looked at two additional independent replicas of 1 million unique cDNA reads for two donors, one aged 18 to 30 and the other aged 80 or older. Donors were grouped into four age groups: young (average approximately 15 years), middle-aged (39), aged (approximately 67) and long-lived (around 82). To track age-related changes in TCR beta repertoire diversity, the study relied on deep sequencing normalized with unique cDNA molecular identifiers. To avoid experimental bias, donors of different ages were spread randomly across the sequencing lanes. The investigation overall reported the following: Bulk unsorted PBMC profiling prevented conclusive comparison of naive and antigen-experienced compartments. Observed TCR beta diversity per million T cells fell roughly linearly with age, and a significant reduction was already apparent by age approximately 40. Because the CMV infection status of the donors was unknown, age-related changes in expanded clonotypes may potentially have been confounded. Observed TCR beta diversity correlated strongly with the percentage of naive T cells measured by flow cytometry. The long-lived group showed more naive CD4+ T cells, fewer expanded clones and increased TCR diversity than the aged group, suggesting age selection. Total diversity estimates from one million sequenced T cells were considered lower bounds and underestimates.

The CDR3 contains 14 residues, cysteine and phenylalanine counted. CDR3 DNA is the only sequence kept; it has 42 bases, read in frame from the first base. Deletion took 0 bases off V and 0 bases off J, with a span of 5 bases between the germline ends. The germline V gene (reference sequence) gives CDR1 as SEHNR and CDR2 as FQNEAQ. Libraries came from 5' RACE. TCRdb names Illumina HiSeq 2500 as the instrument used. A second PCR of roughly 7 to 11 cycles was performed with a sample-barcoded 5' primer and a J-beta primer mix. A unique molecular identifier was introduced onto each TCR beta cDNA molecule by a template-switch 5' adaptor carrying 12 random nucleotides. At least 2.5 million CDR3-containing paired-end reads were obtained from each sample. The Mint cDNA synthesis kit, primed by a TRBC-specific oligonucleotide, was used to synthesize first-strand cDNA from all RNA. Following uracil-DNA glycosylase treatment, a first 18-cycle PCR with universal primers M1SS and BC2_uni_R was performed on all cDNA. The study's own analysis went as follows. Normalization of each sample was performed by random selection of 1 million high-quality reads, each carrying a distinct molecular identifier. Instead of being binned into consensus sequences, reads that shared molecular identifiers were thrown out. MiTCR, with a Q25 quality threshold and the strictest error-elimination algorithm, was used for CDR3 identification, clonotype clustering and error correction. A nonparametric unseen species model using Euler transformation provided a lower-bound estimate of total TCR beta diversity. The public reads were quality trimmed at Q25 with fastp and then assembled into clones with MiXCR by TCRdb, keeping productive beta chains. Identical CDR3 proteins give one entry, which carries the most common genes and DNA. These V and J calls derive from TCRdb rather than the authors' analysis. This sample gives around 1,000,000 distinct CDR3 sequences in total; around two fifths of them show up just once. The leading ten clones occupy roughly 14% of the sample.

The sequence was obtained from a man between 18 and 35 years old in good health. The sample was blood. Here the chain combines TRBV7-9 and TRBJ1-1, with the D gene not clear enough to name. The nucleotides are TGTGCCAGCAGCTTAGCTTCGCTGAACACTGAAGCTTTCTTT. Its coded protein is CASSLASLNTEAFF.